A single sample gave rise to the 21 T cell receptor beta chains below, sequenced in a study of PD-1 blockade in classical Hodgkin lymphoma. Libraries were prepared by immunoSEQ multiplex PCR; TCRdb keeps only in-frame clonotypes and omits some of them. The sample has some 30,000 clones; over 75% are singletons. Time point reported: cycle 4 day 1 (C4D1), after about 6 weeks of nivolumab. All trial patients relapsed after autologous stem cell transplantation. The source was peripheral blood mononuclear cells (PBMCs), collected before the fourth cycle of nivolumab. Receptors originate from a human donor with classical Hodgkin lymphoma.

This rearrangement joins TRBV28 to TRBJ2-6, with 7 positions matching TRBD1. CDR1 MDHEN and CDR2 SYDVKM come from the germline V gene. The CDR3 totals 15 residues. After removal of 7 bases from V and 2 bases from J, the junction contained 5 bases not matched to a gene. The CDR3: CASTLRGPGANVLTF. The CDR3 DNA follows: TGTGCCAGCACCTTGAGGGGGCCTGGGGCCAACGTCCTGACTTTC. Drawing the rest from reference TRBV28 and TRBJ2-6, the complete variable domain is DVKVTQSSRYLVKRTGEKVFLECVQDMDHENMFWYRQDPGLGLRLIYFSYDVKMKEKGDIPEGYSVSREKKERFSLILESASTNQTSMYLCASTLRGPGANVLTFGAGSRLTVL.

In this sample, this clone turned up a few times. CDR3 DNA sequence: TGTGCCAGCAGTTCTGGGGGGCTGGACTACAATGAGCAGTTCTTC. Translating it yields CASSSGGLDYNEQFF. The chain employs TRBV28 and TRBJ2-1, with D perhaps matching TRBD1 or TRBD2 (6 bases each). Between the trimmed V and J ends, which lost 4 bases and 3 bases, there was a span of 13 bases. The CDR3 runs 15 residues. Germline V lookup: CDR1 MDHEN, CDR2 SYDVKM. The variable domain in full, with the rest retrieved from reference TRBV28 and TRBJ2-1, is DVKVTQSSRYLVKRTGEKVFLECVQDMDHENMFWYRQDPGLGLRLIYFSYDVKMKEKGDIPEGYSVSREKKERFSLILESASTNQTSMYLCASSSGGLDYNEQFFGPGTRLTVL.

V usage is TRBV28 and J usage is TRBJ2-1; D possibly corresponds to TRBD1 (5 bases). The length of the CDR3 is 16 residues. Trimming pared 2 bases from V and 6 bases from J, leaving 17 bases between. Germline assignment: CDR1 MDHEN and CDR2 SYDVKM. The CDR3 protein is CASSLGAGAMTNEQFF. The DNA of the CDR3 is TGTGCCAGCAGTTTAGGGGCTGGGGCTATGACCAATGAGCAGTTCTTC.

In this sample, this clone turned up a few times. The chain carries TRBV2 and TRBJ2-5; D not resolved. Germline loops: CDR1 SNHLY, CDR2 FYNNEI. The CDR3 loop spans 13 amino acids. V gave up 6 bases and J gave up 5 bases, with 13 bases separating them. The CDR3 reads CASSTLNMETQYF. The CDR3 DNA follows: TGTGCCAGCAGCACCTTAAACATGGAGACCCAGTACTTC.

This clone has a handful of counts. V gene TRBV28 combines with J gene TRBJ2-7, with D unclear. V lost 5 bases and J 5 bases, leaving 7 bases between the germline ends. Germline assignment: CDR1 MDHEN and CDR2 SYDVKM. The CDR3 runs 11 residues. The CDR3 protein is CASSIYHEQYF. CDR3 in DNA: TGTGCCAGCAGTATCTACCACGAGCAGTACTTC.

The chain is built from TRBV5-5 and TRBJ1-6; TRBD1 matches at 7 bases. The CDR3 covers 19 residues. V dropped 1 base and J dropped 0; count of bases not matched to a gene: 10. Germline V lookup: CDR1 SGHKS, CDR2 YYEKEE (reference sequence). The CDR3 protein is CASSLIGQGVSSYNSPLHF. The CDR3 coding sequence is TGTGCCAGCAGCTTGATAGGGCAGGGGGTGAGCTCCTATAATTCACCCCTCCACTTT.

The rearrangement joins TRBV6-6 to TRBJ1-5; D uncertain. This CDR3 is built from 13 residues. Germline V gives CDR1 MNHNY, CDR2 SVGAGI (reference sequence). Trimming pared 2 bases from V and 5 bases from J, leaving 7 bases between. Here the CDR3 DNA reads TGTGCCAGCAGTTACAGCCGGTATCAGCCCCAGCATTTT. Residues: CASSYSRYQPQHF.

The chain has TRBV5-1 and TRBJ2-6; D is uncertain. Looked up from germline, CDR1 is SGHRS and CDR2 is YFSETQ. The CDR3 contains 16 residues. V was trimmed by 0 bases and J by 0 bases, leaving 7 bases between them. CDR3 amino acids: CASSLGSNSGANVLTF. In DNA form, the CDR3 reads TGCGCCAGCAGCTTGGGATCGAACTCTGGGGCCAACGTCCTGACTTTC.

The genes are TRBV18 and TRBJ2-7; perhaps TRBD1 as D (6 bases). V shed 3 bases and J shed 4 bases, with 13 bases lying between them. This CDR3 is built from 14 residues. Germline V CDR1 and CDR2: KGHSH, LQKENI. The CDR3 DNA is TGTGCCAGCTCACCGGGACACAGCCGGTACGAGCAGTACTTC. Its translation: CASSPGHSRYEQYF.

The chain joins TRBV5-8 to TRBJ1-4; no definite D call. CDR1 SGHTS and CDR2 YDEGEE come from the germline V gene. This CDR3 region has 11 residues. Trimming took off 1 base at V and 8 bases at J, with 3 bases between the two ends. The CDR3 loop is CASSLKEKLFF. CDR3 nucleotide sequence: TGTGCCAGCAGCTTGAAGGAAAAACTGTTTTTT.

The chain uses TRBV5-1 and TRBJ2-5, with D unclear. Trimming took 3 bases from V and 5 from J, leaving 11 bases between them. There are 13 residues in the CDR3. Per the germline V gene, CDR1 is SGHRS and CDR2 is YFSETQ. In nucleotides, the CDR3 is TGCGCCAGCAGCTGGACCCTGAGGGAGACCCAGTACTTC. Protein: CASSWTLRETQYF.

The chain is built from TRBV6-5 and TRBJ1-1; 8 bases fit TRBD1. V lost 6 bases, J lost 4 bases, and 10 bases stayed unmatched. Germline V gene data show CDR1 as MNHEY and CDR2 as SVGAGI. The CDR3 spans 15 residues. CDR3 in amino acids: CASSLFDRGTTEAFF. CDR3 DNA sequence: TGTGCCAGCAGCCTATTCGACAGGGGAACCACTGAAGCTTTCTTT.

By share of the sample, this clone is medium-sized. This chain uses TRBV11-3 with TRBJ2-1; D unclear. CDR3 length: 19 residues. The germline V and J ends were trimmed by 3 bases and 0 bases, with 21 bases remaining between them. Germline V lookup: CDR1 SGHNT, CDR2 YENEEA. The CDR3 reads CASSFPASDEASSYNEQFF. CDR3 coding DNA: TGTGCCAGCAGCTTTCCAGCCTCGGACGAGGCCAGCTCCTACAATGAGCAGTTCTTC.

The CDR3 here is CASSLWGAGSGANVLTF. CDR3 DNA: TGTGCCAGCAGTTTATGGGGGGCTGGCTCTGGGGCCAACGTCCTGACTTTC. The V call is TRBV27, the J call TRBJ2-6, with D perhaps TRBD1 or TRBD2 (6 bases each). The CDR3 length is 17 residues. Germline lookup yields CDR1 MNHEY and CDR2 SMNVEV (reference sequence). Trimming shortened V by 1 base and J by 0 bases, and 10 bases separated the two germline ends. The whole variable domain, filled in from reference TRBV27 and TRBJ2-6, reads EAQVTQNPRYLITVTGKKLTVTCSQNMNHEYMSWYRQDPGLGLRQIYYSMNVEVTDKGDVPEGYKVSRKEKRNFPLILESPSPNQTSLYFCASSLWGAGSGANVLTFGAGSRLTVL.

This clone was seen a few times. V and J are TRBV4-3 and TRBJ2-5; weak D call: TRBD2 (6 bases). CDR1 and CDR2 (germline): LGHNA, YSLEER. The ends were cut back, 1 base at V and 4 bases at J, with 7 bases in the middle. The CDR3 length is 13 residues. Here the CDR3 DNA reads TGCGCCAGCAGCCAAGTGGGGGGAGAGACCCAGTACTTC. Its translation: CASSQVGGETQYF.

The chain has TRBV7-2 and TRBJ2-5; D is ambiguous. Germline lookup yields CDR1 SGHTA and CDR2 FQGNSA. This CDR3 comprises 12 residues. The V end lost 7 bases, the J end lost 3 bases, and 9 bases lay between the germline ends. For the CDR3, the DNA is TGTGCCAGCACCTCGTGGGAAGAGACCCAGTACTTC. It codes for CASTSWEETQYF. The whole variable domain, remainder taken from reference TRBV7-2 and TRBJ2-5, is GAGVSQSPSNKVTEKGKDVELRCDPISGHTALYWYRQSLGQGLEFLIYFQGNSAPDKSGLPSDRFSAERTGGSVSTLTIQRTQQEDSAVYLCASTSWEETQYFGPGTRLLVL.

CDR3 protein: CASSLWAQETQYF. For the CDR3, the DNA is TGTGCCAGCAGCTTATGGGCACAAGAGACCCAGTACTTC. The rearrangement joins TRBV7-2 to TRBJ2-5, with D hard to call. Trimming took 2 bases from V and 2 from J, leaving 6 bases between them. The CDR3 sequence is 13 residues long. Germline values: CDR1 SGHTA, CDR2 FQGNSA.

This CDR3 is CASSQNQETQYF. CDR3 DNA sequence: TGTGCCAGCAGCCAGAACCAAGAGACCCAGTACTTC. The V call is TRBV5-5, the J call TRBJ2-5; no definite D call. CDR1 SGHKS and CDR2 YYEKEE come from the germline V gene (reference sequence). Trimming cost V 4 bases and J 0 bases, with 4 bases left between them. The CDR3 is 12 residues long.

The rearrangement links TRBV10-3 to TRBJ2-1; perhaps TRBD1 as D (6 bases). Germline V gene lookup returns CDR1 ENHRY and CDR2 SYGVKD. V dropped 0 bases and J dropped 0 bases, with 6 bases sitting between them. CDR3 length: 15 residues. As DNA, the CDR3 is TGTGCCATCAGTGAGTCGGGGGCCTCCTACAATGAGCAGTTCTTC. It codes for CAISESGASYNEQFF.

This clone was counted once. The genes are TRBV5-1 and TRBJ1-1; D is possibly TRBD1 (5 bases). This CDR3 is built from 17 residues. The V end was cut by 0 bases, the J end by 0 bases, with 15 bases between. CDR1 and CDR2 from the germline V gene are SGHRS and YFSETQ. The CDR3 loop reads CASSLVRGVDLNTEAFF. The CDR3 DNA follows: TGCGCCAGCAGCTTGGTAAGGGGCGTAGATCTGAACACTGAAGCTTTCTTT.

The chain couples TRBV5-6 to TRBJ1-6; TRBD1 is a possible D gene (6 bases). CDR1 SGHDT and CDR2 YYEEEE come from the germline V gene. V was cut by 3 bases and J by 14 bases, with 21 bases left in between. The CDR3 spans 15 residues. The CDR3, as DNA: TGTGCCAGCAGCTCCCTGGGGGCGACGGGATGGACCCTCCACTTT. This sequence encodes CASSSLGATGWTLHF.